These 11 T cell receptor beta chains share one sample of origin, sequenced in a study of blood T cell repertoires in COVID-19. Method: immunoSEQ multiplex PCR; TCRdb's copy keeps in-frame clones and lacks some. The table records about 260,000 clones, roughly 84% of them present only once. The sequencing input was peripheral blood. These receptors all come from a human donor in a cohort sampled during active COVID-19.

The chain recombines TRBV21-1 with TRBJ1-4. TRBV21-1 is a listed pseudogene. This CDR3 contains 13 residues. DNA of the CDR3: TGTGCCAGCAGCAAAGTAAATCATGAAAAACTGTTTTTT. Translated: CASSKVNHEKLFF.

J is TRBJ2-2 and V is TRBV5-1; TRBD2 aligns across 14 bases. The ends lost 3 bases at V and 6 bases at J; junction bases unmatched: 10. The germline CDR1 and CDR2 sequences are SGHRS and YFSETQ. CDR3 length: 18 amino acids. In nucleotides, the CDR3 is TGCGCCAGCAGCTCTCCGGGACTAGCGGGAGAAAGGGCCGGGGAGCTGTTTTTT. It specifies CASSSPGLAGERAGELFF.

The gene calls are TRBV6-5 and TRBJ1-2, with D perhaps TRBD1 (6 bases). In germline, CDR1 is MNHEY, CDR2 SVGAGI. The germline V and J ends were trimmed by 0 bases and 6 bases, with 11 bases remaining between them. The CDR3 is 14 amino acids. CDR3 bases: TGTGCCAGCAGTTACTCGAGGGGGGGTAATGGCTACACCTTC. It translates to CASSYSRGGNGYTF.

The chain employs TRBV5-6 and TRBJ2-5; tentatively, D is TRBD1 (5 bases). Germline assignment: CDR1 SGHDT and CDR2 YYEEEE. The CDR3 is made up of 14 amino acids. V was clipped by 0 bases and J by 6 bases, with 12 bases between them. Written as DNA, the CDR3 is TGTGCCAGCAGCTTGGCGGCAGGGAAGAAGACCCAGTACTTC. Its translation is CASSLAAGKKTQYF.

This chain's CDR3 is CAISAGTSGGYEQYF. For the CDR3, the DNA is TGTGCCATCAGTGCTGGGACTAGCGGGGGCTACGAGCAGTACTTC. The genes are TRBV10-3 and TRBJ2-7; 14 bases agree with TRBD2. The CDR3 has 15 amino acids. Trimming at V came to 4 bases and at J to 3 bases, leaving 2 bases not matched to a gene. Germline V gene data show CDR1 as ENHRY and CDR2 as SYGVKD.

The CDR3 coding sequence is TGTGCCAGCAGCTCCTGGGGACAGAATCAGCCCCAGCATTTT. It is translated as CASSSWGQNQPQHF. The chain has TRBV27 and TRBJ1-5, with 7 bases fitting TRBD1. The V segment lost 6 bases and the J segment 4 bases; nucleotides outside the gene matches: 6. Germline assignment: CDR1 MNHEY and CDR2 SMNVEV (reference sequence). The CDR3 contains 14 residues.

The chain carries TRBV28 and TRBJ2-3; TRBD2 matches at 12 bases. The V and J ends lost 0 bases and 6 bases, in that order; junction bases with no gene match: 4. Germline values: CDR1 MDHEN, CDR2 SYDVKM. CDR3 length: 16 amino acids. The CDR3 coding sequence is TGTGCCAGCAGTTTATGGACTAGCGGGGGAGGGGATACGCAGTATTTT. Encoded protein: CASSLWTSGGGDTQYF.

V and J are TRBV21-1 and TRBJ1-2. TRBV21-1 has pseudogene status. The CDR3 loop spans 14 amino acids. The CDR3, as DNA: TGTGCCAGCACCACTAGGCCACTGAACTATGGCTACACCTTC. This codes for CASTTRPLNYGYTF.

This sequence joins TRBV6-2 or TRBV6-3 and TRBJ1-6, with no clear D. The CDR3 has 15 residues. The germline V gene has CDR1 MNHEY and CDR2 SVGEGT. Trimming removed 2 bases at V and 10 bases at J, with 15 bases between. The CDR3 coding sequence is TGTGCCAGCAGTTACGAATCGCCCGTAGCATCACCCCTCCACTTT. This encodes CASSYESPVASPLHF.

The chain carries TRBV7-9 and TRBJ2-1, with D possibly matching TRBD1 (7 bases). V dropped 5 bases and J dropped 8 bases, with 10 bases sitting between them. The CDR3 sequence is 12 residues long. CDR1 is SEHNR, CDR2 FQNEAQ, per germline (reference sequence). The CDR3 sequence is CASSGGGYEQFF. The DNA of the CDR3 is TGTGCCAGCAGCGGAGGGGGCTATGAGCAGTTCTTC.

This clone was found once. The chain is built from TRBV9 and TRBJ1-1; D not certain. Germline CDR1 is SGDLS and CDR2 is YYNGEE. The germline V and J ends were trimmed by 4 bases and 8 bases, with 12 bases remaining between them. The CDR3 consists of 12 residues. The CDR3 region is CASSPPGFEAFF. CDR3 coding DNA: TGTGCCAGCAGCCCCCCGGGTTTCGAAGCTTTCTTT.